These 16 T cell receptor beta chains originate from one sample sequenced in a study of CD8 T cells in Susac syndrome. cDNA came from roughly 0.5 to 1 ug RNA primed by random hexamers. Each CDR3 protein gets one entry after TCRdb re-called the immunoSEQ multiplex PCR reads with MiXCR. The sample records about 300,000 distinct CDR3 sequences, approximately 85% being singletons. What was sequenced was CD8+ T cells from PBMCs. The receptors here all came from a human donor with multiple sclerosis.

The chain uses TRBV3-1 and TRBJ1-1; the D is unclear. The CDR3 totals 13 residues. V was clipped by 3 bases and J by 2 bases, with 7 bases between them. Germline CDR1 is LGHDT and CDR2 is YNNKEL (reference sequence). The CDR3 DNA follows: TGTGCCAGCAGCCAGAGCCCTAACACTGAAGCTTTCTTT. As protein: CASSQSPNTEAFF. Complete variable domain (other parts from reference TRBV3-1 and TRBJ1-1): DTAVSQTPKYLVTQMGNDKSIKCEQNLGHDTMYWYKQDSKKFLKIMFSYNNKELIINETVPNRFSPKSPDKAHLNLHINSLELGDSAVYFCASSQSPNTEAFFGQGTRLTVV.

The chain is built from TRBV13 and TRBJ2-1; TRBD2 matches at 9 bases. V dropped 2 bases and J dropped 7; count of bases not matched to a gene: 12. Germline CDR1 PRHDT, CDR2 FYEKMQ (reference sequence). CDR3 length: 17 residues. The CDR3 DNA follows: TGTGCCAGCAGCTTATCCGGGACTAGCCCTTTAGTAAATGAGCAGTTCTTC. Protein product: CASSLSGTSPLVNEQFF. The full variable domain, completed using reference TRBV13 and TRBJ2-1, is AAGVIQSPRHLIKEKRETATLKCYPIPRHDTVYWYQQGPGQDPQFLISFYEKMQSDKGSIPDRFSAQQFSDYHSELNMSSLELGDSALYFCASSLSGTSPLVNEQFFGPGTRLTVL.

In its sample, this clonotype was seen a few times. CDR3 sequence: CASSPGQGNEQFF. CDR3 nucleotides: TGTGCCAGCAGCCCGGGACAGGGCAATGAGCAGTTCTTC. V gene TRBV5-8 combines with J gene TRBJ2-1; 9 bases line up with TRBD1. This CDR3 region has 13 residues. With 4 bases clipped from V and 6 bases from J, the junction kept 2 bases outside the gene matches. From germline, CDR1 is SGHTS and CDR2 YDEGEE.

V is TRBV29-1 and J is TRBJ2-7; TRBD2 is a possible D gene (6 bases). V lost 4 bases and J 3 bases, leaving 19 bases between the germline ends. The CDR3 length is 15 residues. Germline CDR1 reads SQVTM; CDR2 reads ANQGSEA. CDR3 protein: CSVGTVGSGFYEQYF. The CDR3 region has the DNA TGCAGCGTTGGAACGGTTGGGAGCGGGTTCTACGAGCAGTACTTC.

This clonotype was observed a handful of times. The gene calls are TRBV27 and TRBJ1-2; possibly TRBD1 for D (5 bases). The CDR3 totals 15 residues. Germline CDR1 reads MNHEY; CDR2 reads SMNVEV (reference sequence). Trimming shortened V by 5 bases and J by 6 bases, and 19 bases separated the two germline ends. The CDR3 DNA follows: TGTGCCAGCAGTACCAACGGGGCCGGGGGGAATGGCTACACCTTC. Protein: CASSTNGAGGNGYTF.

The genes are TRBV27 and TRBJ2-6, with TRBD1 as a possible D gene (5 bases). CDR1 MNHEY and CDR2 SMNVEV come from the germline V gene (reference sequence). CDR3 size: 17 residues. The V and J ends lost 6 bases and 0 bases respectively, with 15 bases between them. The CDR3 coding sequence is TGTGCCAGCAGCTGGACAATGCCCTCCTCTGGGGCCAACGTCCTGACTTTC. It translates to CASSWTMPSSGANVLTF.

This clonotype was seen once. The gene calls are TRBV7-9 and TRBJ2-1; a possible D gene is TRBD2 (5 bases). The CDR3 contains 14 residues. V was pared by 2 bases and J by 7 bases, with 12 bases between. Germline-derived CDR1 and CDR2 are SEHNR and FQNEAQ (reference sequence). The DNA of the CDR3 is TGTGCCAGCAGCTTACCGGTCCTAGCAAATGAGCAGTTCTTC. Protein sequence: CASSLPVLANEQFF.

The chain couples TRBV5-4 to TRBJ1-2; 9 nucleotides line up with TRBD1. V lost 3 bases to trimming and J lost 8 bases; unmatched junction nucleotides: 5. The CDR3 is 13 residues long. Germline values: CDR1 SGHNT, CDR2 YYREEE (reference sequence). CDR3 in DNA: TGTGCCAGCAGCTCATCGACAGGGGGAGGCTACACCTTC. Protein product: CASSSSTGGGYTF.

The chain combines TRBV10-3 with TRBJ2-7, with TRBD2 as a possible D gene (6 bases). This CDR3 has 14 residues. Germline V lookup: CDR1 ENHRY, CDR2 SYGVKD. Deletions cut 3 bases from V and 2 bases from J, with 11 bases between. The CDR3 coding sequence is TGTGCCATCAGTGACTCGACTAGACCCTACGAGCAGTACTTC. This encodes CAISDSTRPYEQYF.

The chain employs TRBV24-1 and TRBJ2-1; D possibly uses TRBD1 or TRBD2 (6 bases each). The germline V gene encodes CDR1 KGHDR and CDR2 SFDVKD. The CDR3 contains 17 residues. V was pared by 3 bases and J by 0 bases, with 14 bases between. The CDR3 here is CATSDPVRGGSYNEQFF. CDR3 sequence (DNA): TGTGCCACCAGTGATCCCGTCAGGGGAGGCTCCTACAATGAGCAGTTCTTC.

This clonotype was observed once. The CDR3 loop is CASSQHGTGSYEQYF. The CDR3 DNA follows: TGTGCCAGCAGCCAGCACGGGACAGGGTCCTACGAGCAGTACTTC. The chain has TRBV13 and TRBJ2-7, with 9 bases lining up with TRBD1. The CDR3 sequence is 15 residues long. Germline V gene lookup returns CDR1 PRHDT and CDR2 FYEKMQ (reference sequence). V was clipped by 5 bases and J by 1 base; unmatched bases: 6.

The chain is built from TRBV5-1 and TRBJ2-3, with D possibly TRBD2 on 7 matching bases. Trimming took off 4 bases at V and 0 bases at J, with 12 bases between the two ends. The CDR3 contains 15 residues. CDR1 SGHRS and CDR2 YFSETQ come from the germline V gene. CDR3 sequence (DNA): TGCGCCAGCAGCCCAGGGGAGGGTAGCACAGATACGCAGTATTTT. Translation gives CASSPGEGSTDTQYF.

About this clonotype itself: An end of the junction does not agree with germline; a read error may underlie this. The chain couples TRBV7-2 to TRBJ2-1; D is unclear. In germline, CDR1 is SGHTA, CDR2 FQGNSA. This CDR3 has 13 residues. CDR3 in DNA: TGTGCCAACAGCTTAGACTTATACAATGAGCAGTTCTTC. It is translated as CANSLDLYNEQFF.

The chain has TRBV4-1 and TRBJ2-5, with 8 bases aligning to TRBD2. CDR1 MGHRA and CDR2 YSYEKL come from the germline V gene. The V and J ends lost 4 bases and 1 base, in that order; junction bases with no gene match: 11. The CDR3 spans 17 residues. The CDR3 is CASSPVGTGGRQETQYF. The DNA of the CDR3 is TGCGCCAGCAGCCCTGTGGGGACGGGAGGGCGCCAAGAGACCCAGTACTTC.

V and J are TRBV7-6 and TRBJ1-2; TRBD1 aligns across 8 bases. J lost 3 bases, V lost 4 bases, and 7 bases had no gene match. The V gene's germline CDR1 is SGHVS and CDR2 FNYEAQ. The CDR3 runs 15 residues. The CDR3 region is CASSSWTGRDYGYTF. The CDR3 region has the DNA TGTGCCAGCAGCTCATGGACAGGGAGGGACTATGGCTACACCTTC. The variable domain in full, with the rest retrieved from reference TRBV7-6 and TRBJ1-2, is GAGVSQSPRYKVTKRGQDVALRCDPISGHVSLYWYRQALGQGPEFLTYFNYEAQQDKSGLPNDRFSAERPEGSISTLTIQRTEQRDSAMYRCASSSWTGRDYGYTFGSGTRLTVV.

The rearrangement joins TRBV20-1 to TRBJ1-3; possible D gene TRBD1, 6 bases. The CDR3 is 14 residues long. CDR1 DFQATT and CDR2 SNEGSKA come from the germline V gene (reference sequence). The V and J ends lost 6 bases and 0 bases respectively, with 12 bases between them. The CDR3: CSAPDRPSGNTIYF. The CDR3 DNA follows: TGCAGTGCCCCGGACAGACCCTCTGGAAACACCATATATTTT.